Listed below are T cell receptor beta chains from one sample, sequenced in a study of cytomegalovirus exposure and HLA in healthy donors. Method: immunoSEQ multiplex PCR; TCRdb's copy keeps in-frame clones and lacks some. The sample yields some 130,000 clones, around 80% seen once. Material: PBMCs. Receptor source: a middle-aged man in good health and CMV-seropositive. Both conserved end residues are part of each CDR3. Fields, in order: CDR3 protein, CDR3 DNA, J gene, D gene, V gene, clone size. A D gene is named only where the DNA matches it firmly. A row's size may be missing; if present it is once, few, many or a size class.

CAWTSDSGNTIYF TGTGCCTGGACTAGCGACTCTGGAAACACCATATATTTT TRBJ1-3 NA TRBV30 NA
CASSPRDRPYEQYF TGTGCCAGCAGTCCCCGGGACAGACCCTACGAGCAGTACTTC TRBJ2-7 TRBD1 TRBV27 NA
CASSSSGSPLHF TGCGCCAGCAGCTCTTCCGGTTCACCCCTCCACTTT TRBJ1-6 NA TRBV5-1 NA
CASSHWDSSSYEQYF TGCGCCAGCAGCCACTGGGACAGCAGCTCCTACGAGCAGTACTTC TRBJ2-7 TRBD1 TRBV5-1 once
CASRMPGALTDTQYF TGTGCCAGCCGAATGCCGGGAGCCTTGACAGATACGCAGTATTTT TRBJ2-3 NA TRBV27 NA
CASGTGDWRTEKLFF TGTGCCAGCGGAACAGGGGATTGGCGAACGGAAAAACTGTTTTTT TRBJ1-4 TRBD1 TRBV27 NA
CAISEPLDTQYF TGTGCCATCAGTGAGCCCTTAGATACGCAGTATTTT TRBJ2-3 NA TRBV10-3 NA
CASSFDGRASYEQFF TGTGCCAGCAGTTTCGACGGGAGGGCCTCCTATGAGCAGTTCTTC TRBJ2-1 TRBD2 TRBV27 NA
CASSQTVADQPQHF TGTGCCAGCAGCCAGACAGTGGCAGATCAGCCCCAGCATTTT TRBJ1-5 NA TRBV11-2 NA
CASSVGTPVGGYTF TGTGCCAGCAGCGTCGGGACACCCGTGGGTGGCTACACCTTC TRBJ1-2 NA TRBV5-4 NA
CASSENRAATSTDTQYF TGCGCCAGCAGTGAGAACAGGGCCGCAACTTCCACAGATACGCAGTATTTT TRBJ2-3 NA TRBV10-2 NA
CASSLAGTVHYGYTF TGCGCCAGCAGCTTGGCCGGGACAGTTCACTATGGCTACACCTTC TRBJ1-2 TRBD1 TRBV5-1 NA
CASSPRRQGGYEQYF TGTGCCAGCTCACCACGAAGACAGGGCGGCTACGAGCAGTACTTC TRBJ2-7 TRBD1 TRBV18 few
CASSAYNGGANVLTF TGTGCCAGTAGTGCATACAACGGGGGGGCCAACGTCCTGACTTTC TRBJ2-6 NA TRBV19 NA
CASKGQVRDTEAFF TGTGCCAGCAAAGGACAGGTACGGGACACTGAAGCTTTCTTT TRBJ1-1 TRBD1 TRBV25-1 few
CSVSGLFYEQYF TGCAGCGTTTCCGGGTTGTTCTACGAGCAGTACTTC TRBJ2-7 NA TRBV29-1 NA
CASSLVGRRSSGANVLTF TGTGCCAGCAGCTTGGTGGGGAGACGGAGCTCTGGGGCCAACGTCCTGACTTTC TRBJ2-6 NA TRBV5-8 NA
CASSFTSGRQNIQYF TGTGCCAGCAGCTTTACTAGCGGGAGGCAAAACATTCAGTACTTC TRBJ2-4 TRBD2 TRBV7-9 few
CASSLGDRVHTEAFF TGTGCCAGCAGCTTGGGGGACAGGGTCCACACTGAAGCTTTCTTT TRBJ1-1 TRBD1 TRBV7-9 NA
CASSRVLRDYQETQYF TGCGCCAGCAGCCGAGTCCTTCGTGACTACCAAGAGACCCAGTACTTC TRBJ2-5 NA TRBV4-1 NA
CASSPPGDKEYF TGTGCCAGCTCACCACCAGGGGACAAGGAGTACTTC TRBJ2-5 NA TRBV18 NA
CASSQGVRDTSNQPQHF TGCGCCAGCAGCCAAGGGGTACGGGACACAAGCAATCAGCCCCAGCATTTT TRBJ1-5 NA TRBV4-1 NA
CASSLSKHRDGNQPQHF TGTGCCAGCAGTTTATCGAAGCACAGGGATGGTAATCAGCCCCAGCATTTT TRBJ1-5 NA TRBV27 NA
CASSYPGLVQYF TGTGCCAGCAGCTACCCGGGACTAGTTCAGTACTTC TRBJ2-7 TRBD2 TRBV5-4 NA
CASSLGQGSNRNTEAFF TGTGCCAGCAGCTTGGGACAGGGGTCCAATCGGAACACTGAAGCTTTCTTT TRBJ1-1 TRBD1 TRBV5-4 few
CSAKGAGEAFF TGCAGTGCTAAGGGGGCCGGTGAAGCTTTCTTT TRBJ1-1 TRBD1 TRBV20-1 few
CASSTRGYNEQFF TGTGCCAGCAGCACCCGGGGCTACAATGAGCAGTTCTTC TRBJ2-1 NA TRBV2 NA
CAWNQGGGNQPQHF TGTGCCTGGAACCAGGGCGGCGGTAATCAGCCCCAGCATTTT TRBJ1-5 NA TRBV30 NA
CASSWPEQFF TGTGCCAGCAGTTGGCCTGAGCAGTTCTTC TRBJ2-1 NA TRBV7-9 NA
CASSTGGLGNQPQHF TGTGCCAGCAGCACAGGGGGCTTAGGCAATCAGCCCCAGCATTTT TRBJ1-5 TRBD1 TRBV25-1 NA
CASSLVWGQTRSYEQYF TGTGCCAGCAGCTTAGTATGGGGACAGACGCGCTCCTACGAGCAGTACTTC TRBJ2-7 TRBD1 TRBV7-6 few
CASSLGDSVDEKLFF TGCGCCAGCAGCTTGGGAGACAGTGTAGATGAAAAACTGTTTTTT TRBJ1-4 NA TRBV5-1 NA
CASSLPGTLNEQFF TGTGCCAGCAGCTTACCCGGGACTTTGAATGAGCAGTTCTTC TRBJ2-1 NA TRBV11-3 NA
CASSLGAGGTEAFF TGTGCCAGCAGCTTAGGTGCAGGGGGCACTGAAGCTTTCTTT TRBJ1-1 TRBD1 TRBV7-2 NA
CASSYTASNTGELFF TGTGCCAGCAGTTATACCGCGTCGAACACCGGGGAGCTGTTTTTT TRBJ2-2 NA TRBV7-3 NA
CASSLGLAGVETQYF TGTGCCAGCAGCTTAGGACTAGCGGGAGTAGAGACCCAGTACTTC TRBJ2-5 TRBD2 TRBV13 NA
CAWGRFGAEAFF TGTGCCTGGGGCCGTTTTGGAGCTGAAGCTTTCTTT TRBJ1-1 NA TRBV30 NA
CASSQDAGAVETQYF TGCGCCAGCAGCCAAGATGCGGGAGCTGTGGAGACCCAGTACTTC TRBJ2-5 TRBD2 TRBV4-1 NA
CASSTLTGFSYNEQFF TGTGCCAGTAGTACATTAACAGGATTCTCCTACAATGAGCAGTTCTTC TRBJ2-1 NA TRBV19 NA
CASSRLAEAYEQYF TGCGCCAGCAGCCGACTAGCGGAGGCCTACGAGCAGTACTTC TRBJ2-7 TRBD2 TRBV4-1 NA
CASTYSPGGSQETQYF TGTGCCAGCACCTACTCCCCCGGGGGGTCCCAAGAGACCCAGTACTTC TRBJ2-5 TRBD2 TRBV6-5 NA
CASSQEQGGNSPLHF TGCGCCAGCAGCCAAGAACAGGGAGGGAATTCACCCCTCCACTTT TRBJ1-6 NA TRBV4-3 NA
CASSPAIGYTF TGTGCCAGCAGCCCCGCGATTGGCTACACCTTC TRBJ1-2 NA TRBV14 NA
CASSVTAGGGETQYF TGTGCCAGCAGCGTAACGGCAGGGGGCGGGGAGACCCAGTACTTC TRBJ2-5 TRBD1 TRBV9 NA
CASSQESGRPGELFF TGTGCCAGCAGCCAAGAAAGTGGGCGCCCCGGGGAGCTGTTTTTT TRBJ2-2 NA TRBV14 NA
CASSLAHTSGQETQYF TGTGCCAGCAGCTTAGCTCATACTAGCGGCCAAGAGACCCAGTACTTC TRBJ2-5 TRBD2 TRBV7-2 NA
CASSYLGTLGSYEQYF TGTGCCAGCAGTTACCTCGGGACTCTTGGCTCCTACGAGCAGTACTTC TRBJ2-7 NA TRBV6-6 NA
CASSSDRLTYEQYF TGTGCCAGCAGCTCCGACAGATTAACCTACGAGCAGTACTTC TRBJ2-7 NA TRBV7-9 NA
CASKDPGTGVPDTQYF TGTGCCAGTAAGGACCCCGGGACAGGTGTCCCAGATACGCAGTATTTT TRBJ2-3 TRBD1 TRBV19 NA
CASSTGTSGDYNEQFF TGTGCCAGCAGCACCGGGACTAGCGGGGACTACAATGAGCAGTTCTTC TRBJ2-1 TRBD2 TRBV5-6 once
CASSLGSGVNYGYTF TGTGCCAGCAGCCTGGGGTCAGGTGTCAACTATGGCTACACCTTC TRBJ1-2 NA TRBV5-4 NA
CASSLDPGNTGELFF TGCGCCAGCAGCTTGGATCCAGGGAACACCGGGGAGCTGTTTTTT TRBJ2-2 NA TRBV5-1 NA
CASSWTGSYGYTF TGTGCCAGCAGTTGGACAGGGAGCTATGGCTACACCTTC TRBJ1-2 TRBD1 TRBV28 NA
CASSYIAGEGHEQYF TGTGCCAGCAGTTACATAGCGGGAGAGGGGCACGAGCAGTACTTC TRBJ2-7 TRBD2 TRBV6-5 NA
CASSAGANVLTF TGTGCCAGCAGTGCGGGGGCCAACGTCCTGACTTTC TRBJ2-6 NA TRBV25-1 NA
CASSKARGAQETQYF TGTGCCAGCAGCAAAGCGCGGGGGGCCCAAGAGACCCAGTACTTC TRBJ2-5 NA TRBV21-1 NA
CASSYREIQETQYF TGTGCCAGCAGCTACCGGGAAATCCAAGAGACCCAGTACTTC TRBJ2-5 NA TRBV7-2 NA
CASSRDGSQETQYF TGTGCCAGCAGCCGGGACGGGAGCCAAGAGACCCAGTACTTC TRBJ2-5 NA TRBV7-8 NA
CASSLRATNEKLFF TGTGCCAGTAGTTTGAGGGCAACTAATGAAAAACTGTTTTTT TRBJ1-4 NA TRBV19 NA
CASSGDRNSYEQYF TGTGCCAGCAGTGGGGACAGGAACTCCTACGAGCAGTACTTC TRBJ2-7 TRBD1 TRBV6-1 NA